This T cell receptor (beta chain) is drawn from a study of CD4 T cells in relation to SARS-CoV-2 and coronaviruses (TCRdb year 2021). With respect to the entire study: In the ViraFEST assay, PBMCs were cultured with antigen for approximately ten days, after which TCR beta CDR3s were sequenced to identify antigen-specific clonal expansions. The negative reference condition was either a culture with an HIV-1 Nef peptide pool or a culture with no peptide. Patient-derived lymphoblastoid cell lines were used to map the HLA restriction of shared crossreactive spike epitopes. At the level of individual TCR clonotypes, the study evaluated whether memory CD4+ T cells crossreact between the spike proteins of SARS-CoV-2 and those of common cold coronaviruses. The Adaptive Biotechnologies TCR-sequencing kit was used for samples from a few pre-COVID donors and for the naive versus memory experiments, whereas the other data were Illumina-based. A different, Illumina-based TCR-beta assay was used to sequence expansion assays from other donors in the study.

The library relied on the immunoSEQ multiplex PCR assay. The authors processed their data as follows. During preprocessing, nonproductive sequences were removed, along with CDR3s that did not begin with C, did not end with F or W, or were shorter than 7 amino acids. The MANAFEST web app was used to call antigen-specific clonotypes on the basis of expansion compared with the reference and with other culture wells. A clone was considered positive if the clone showed significant expansion compared with the reference culture in 2 of 3 replicate wells at an FDR below 0.05. A further requirement for positive clones was significant expansion compared with all other tandem wells, along with an odds ratio above 5. CDR3 homology was quantified as pairwise Levenshtein distance, calculated with the stringdist R package after three terminal residues were trimmed from each end. The table comes from immuneACCESS by way of TCRdb, which keeps in-frame sequences with V and J called. Part of the clones is missing from these tables; in studies checked, under half for an unresolved V gene and the rest for unknown reasons. V and J calls and clone size are those listed in that table; D and trimming were worked out from the DNA. In this sample the table shows around 20,000 clones, over 60% of which occur a single time. The ten largest clones take up approximately 31% of the sample.

In the germline V gene (reference sequence), CDR1 corresponds to LGHDT and CDR2 to YNNKEL. The junction shows trimming of 0 bases on V and 1 base on J, plus 4 bases between the germline ends. The CDR3 spans 15 residues, from the cysteine through the phenylalanine. The read is trimmed to its CDR3 DNA, 45 bases read in frame from base 1. The study at large found these results: Memory CD4+ clonotypes crossrecognizing SARS-CoV-2 and at least one common cold coronavirus spike were found in roughly 65% of donors. Because the crossreactivity analysis focused on spike protein, crossreactivity against other viral proteins was not assessed. Compared with monoreactive clones, crossreactive clones had significantly weaker SARS-CoV-2-driven expansion, a result consistent with antigenic imprinting. Pre-pandemic and post-infection samples were not both contributed by any donor, so tracing of the source of pre-existing responses was limited. The study was limited by small numbers of patients and tested TCRs.

CD4+ T cells from unexposed donors were collected before the COVID-19 pandemic (2011-2018). After less than eleven days of culture, CD4+ T cells were isolated with the EasySep CD4+ T cell isolation kit. As far as cell numbers permitted, CD4+ T cells from unexposed donors were tested for reactivity against SARS-CoV-2 S and N as well as four spike pools from common cold coronaviruses. Each well held 1.5 million to 2.5 million PBMCs cultured in IMDM containing around 5% human AB serum and roughly 9.4 IU/ml IL-2. Half of the culture medium was replaced with fresh IL-2-containing medium on days 3 and 7. Each peptide culture condition was generally run in triplicate replicate wells. Leukapheresis product for the unexposed donors was purchased commercially. Ficoll-Paque PLUS gradient centrifugation was used to isolate PBMCs from either whole blood or leukapheresis product. The PBMCs went either fresh into the expansion assay or into cryopreservation at -140 degrees C. The QIAamp Micro DNA Kit was used to extract genomic DNA from the CD4+ T cells.

Of note for this clone: Its antigen is unknown. No qualities accompany the bases; no much larger clone lies one base away.

This receptor chain uses TRBV3-1 (or the pseudogene TRBV3-2) and TRBJ2-6, with no reliable assignment of the D segment. The sequence was collected from a human donor in good health. Sequencing input: CD4+ T cells from PBMCs, cultured in vitro. The sequenced DNA: TGTGCCAGCAGCCAAGATTCTTCTGGGGCCAACGTCCTGACTTTC. Translated, this is CASSQDSSGANVLTF.